Shown below are 12 T cell receptor beta chains from a single sample sequenced in a study of shared clonotypes between healthy human individuals. The protocol was immunoSEQ multiplex PCR, while the TCRdb copy is restricted to in-frame clones and leaves out a portion. This sample has roughly 530,000 clones, with about 96% found just once. The material sequenced was naive CD4+ T cells sorted from blood. Subset defined: CD45RA+ positively selected. All receptors derive from a woman in her twenties or thirties in good health.

The chain links TRBV19 to TRBJ2-1; D uncertain. Germline V gene lookup returns CDR1 LNHDA and CDR2 SQIVND (reference sequence). The CDR3 has 12 residues. Trimming shortened V by 3 bases and J by 10 bases, and 10 bases separated the two germline ends. The CDR3 reads CASSMYRAEQFF. CDR3 in DNA: TGTGCCAGTAGTATGTACCGAGCCGAGCAGTTCTTC.

This clone has just one count. This chain uses TRBV28 with TRBJ2-1, with D tentatively TRBD1 (5 bases). This CDR3 comprises 14 residues. V was clipped by 3 bases and J by 8 bases, with 14 bases between them. Germline values: CDR1 MDHEN, CDR2 SYDVKM. CDR3 loop: CASSFGQGSHEQFF. CDR3 bases: TGTGCCAGCAGTTTCGGCCAGGGTTCCCATGAGCAGTTCTTC. The whole variable domain, filled in from reference TRBV28 and TRBJ2-1, reads DVKVTQSSRYLVKRTGEKVFLECVQDMDHENMFWYRQDPGLGLRLIYFSYDVKMKEKGDIPEGYSVSREKKERFSLILESASTNQTSMYLCASSFGQGSHEQFFGPGTRLTVL.

J is TRBJ2-3 and V is TRBV4-2; D not resolved. Per the germline V gene, CDR1 is LGHNA and CDR2 is YNFKEQ. V was pared by 0 bases and J by 4 bases, with 14 bases between. CDR3 length equals 16 residues. The CDR3 bases are TGTGCCAGCAGCCAAGAGGGCCTACCCTTGGCAGATACGCAGTATTTT. It yields the protein CASSQEGLPLADTQYF.

V and J are TRBV6-1 and TRBJ1-5; TRBD1 agrees at 7 bases. The length of the CDR3 is 14 residues. The germline gives CDR1 MNHNS, CDR2 SASEGT. V lost 6 bases to trimming and J lost 6 bases; unmatched junction nucleotides: 8. CDR3 loop: CASSSDRAGQPQHF. The DNA for the CDR3 is TGTGCCAGCAGCTCCGACAGGGCAGGTCAGCCCCAGCATTTT.

The chain carries TRBV5-1 and TRBJ1-2; 11 bases match TRBD1. This CDR3 is 18 amino acids long. V dropped 3 bases and J dropped 3; count of bases not matched to a gene: 13. The germline gives CDR1 SGHRS, CDR2 YFSETQ. The CDR3 DNA sequence: TGCGCCAGCAGCTCGATAGGACAGGGGGCTTTAATGGACTATGGCTACACCTTC. Translated: CASSSIGQGALMDYGYTF.

V and J are TRBV4-1 and TRBJ2-5, with 7 bases aligning to TRBD2. In germline, CDR1 is MGHRA, CDR2 YSYEKL. With V trimmed by 4 bases and J by 3 bases, 11 bases remained unmatched. CDR3 size: 16 residues. The CDR3: CASSRYPPGLKETQYF. The DNA of the CDR3 is TGCGCCAGCAGCCGATACCCTCCGGGACTAAAAGAGACCCAGTACTTC.

The gene calls are TRBV28 and TRBJ2-7, with D possibly being TRBD1 or TRBD2 (6 bases each). The CDR3 totals 15 residues. Deletions cut 6 bases from V and 4 bases from J, with 19 bases between. The germline V gene has CDR1 MDHEN and CDR2 SYDVKM. In DNA, the CDR3 is TGTGCCAGCAGCGCCCCACTAGGGGGGAAATACGAGCAGTACTTC. The encoded protein is CASSAPLGGKYEQYF.

The gene calls are TRBV4-2 and TRBJ2-2, with a weak D call TRBD1 (6 bases). This CDR3 is 15 amino acids long. Germline CDR1 reads LGHNA; CDR2 reads YNFKEQ. CDR3 protein: CARRTSRLGHGELFF. CDR3 nucleotide sequence: TGTGCTAGAAGAACCTCTAGGTTGGGACACGGGGAGCTGTTTTTT.

J is TRBJ2-2 and V is TRBV10-3; TRBD2 might be the D (6 bases). This CDR3 region has 15 residues. Trimming cost V 3 bases and J 2 bases, with 10 bases left between them. Per the germline V gene, CDR1 is ENHRY and CDR2 is SYGVKD. The CDR3 DNA reads as TGTGCCATCAGTGACCTACTAGCAAACACCGGGGAGCTGTTTTTT. Amino acid sequence: CAISDLLANTGELFF.

The chain couples TRBV29-1 to TRBJ2-1; weak D call: TRBD2 (5 bases). The CDR3 extends over 11 amino acids. Trimming took 7 bases from V and 3 from J, leaving 7 bases between them. The V gene's germline CDR1 is SQVTM and CDR2 ANQGSEA. The CDR3 region is CSAGIYNEQFF. Here the CDR3 DNA reads TGCAGCGCGGGAATCTACAATGAGCAGTTCTTC.

This rearrangement joins TRBV5-1 to TRBJ2-2, with D maybe TRBD2 (5 bases). Germline V lookup: CDR1 SGHRS, CDR2 YFSETQ. The CDR3 consists of 12 residues. With 2 bases removed from V and 10 bases from J, the gap between germline ends came to 9 bases. CDR3 sequence: CASSLSSTELFF. The CDR3 DNA reads TGCGCCAGCAGCTTATCTAGCACGGAGCTGTTTTTT.

The chain links TRBV7-2 to TRBJ2-5, with 7 bases that match TRBD1. TRBJ2-7 explains the end of the DNA better; the J call may be wrong. In germline, CDR1 is SGHTA, CDR2 FQGNSA. The CDR3 runs to 14 residues. The CDR3 DNA is TGTGCCAGCAGCCACAACACAGGGGCCTACGAGCAGTACTTC. Protein product: CASSHNTGAYEQYF.